The source of this T cell receptor (beta chain) is a study of cytomegalovirus exposure and HLA in healthy donors. Findings and limits, study-wide: Reported results showed that the classifier diagnosed cytomegalovirus status with high specificity and sensitivity. The study recorded 160 or so TCR beta chains that were cytomegalovirus-associated.

This CDR3 is built from 16 residues. With V trimmed by 2 bases and J by 5 bases, 5 bases remained unmatched. The germline gives CDR1 SGHTA, CDR2 FQGTGA. With 60 Vbeta and 13 Jbeta primers, the PCR was carried out. TCRdb's table, derived via immunoSEQ multiplex PCR, lists solely in-frame clones and lacks some. The table lists roughly 130,000 clones, 75% to 90% of them singletons. Concerning this clone: Antigen: not known.

Sequenced material: PBMCs. This chain joins TRBV7-3 and TRBJ2-3, with TRBD2 identical over 12 bases. The TCR was taken from a middle-aged woman in good health and CMV-seronegative. The CDR3 DNA follows: TGTGCCAGCAGCTTACGGGCTAGCGGGGGGGGAGATACGCAGTATTTT. This translates into CASSLRASGGGDTQYF.